The clone carrying this TCR beta chain was observed a handful of times. Its specificity is unknown. This entry is derived from a study of blood T cells in healthy people across ages. Turning to the study itself: About one barcoded beta molecule per two T cells was the capture yield of template switching.

Using a J-beta primer mix together with a sample-barcoded 5' primer, a second PCR was run for about 6 to 12 cycles. In TCRdb, the 5' RACE reads were re-called with MiXCR into one record per CDR3 protein. Of about 1.6 million distinct CDR3 sequences in the sample, 30% to 40% were seen once. Findings and limits, study-wide: Across samples, TCR beta diversity tracked strongly with naive T cell percentage. Long-lived donors had more naive CD4+ cells and higher diversity than aged donors.

V lost 5 bases to trimming and J lost 4 bases; unmatched junction nucleotides: 13. Germline CDR1 is SGHVS and CDR2 is FNYEAQ. The CDR3 is made up of 17 amino acids. The material sequenced was blood. The chain is built from TRBV7-6 and TRBJ1-1, with 10 bases that match TRBD1. The receptor was isolated from a woman under 40 in good health. DNA of the CDR3: TGTGCCAGCAGCCCTGACAGGGGGCGATCTGCGGCCACTGAAGCTTTCTTT. Translation: CASSPDRGRSAATEAFF.